This entry describes one T cell receptor (beta chain). The target of this receptor is not known. No qualities accompany the bases; no much larger clone lies one base away. The CDR3 regions of human TCRbeta chains were analyzed by immunosequencing. The study's processing was this. Repertoire TCRs were checked for matches against a reference library of SARS-CoV-2-specific TCRs that had been generated using the MIRA antigen-specificity platform. Breadth was defined as the fraction of unique TCRs that were SARS-CoV-2-associated, and depth was defined as the fraction of total T cells that were SARS-CoV-2-associated. Using the MIRA data, each spike-specific TCR was assigned both to the spike region to which the TCR was reactive and to a CD4 or CD8 class. Log10-transformed breadth and depth values were compared by one-way ANOVA with Sidak's multiple comparisons tests. Drawn from immuneACCESS, this table holds only the in-frame rearrangements with V and J called that TCRdb kept. Clones are partly lost; checked studies trace under half to an unresolved V gene and leave the rest unexplained. For V, J and clone size, that table is used; D and trimming come from the DNA. The sample table holds 200,000 or so clones, of which approximately 93% were seen once. The ten largest clones take up around 1% of the sample.

Including cysteine and phenylalanine, the CDR3 has 13 amino acids. Only the CDR3 region is kept as DNA, spanning 39 bases read in frame from base 1. Trimmed from V: 6 bases; trimmed from J: 12 bases; junction bases lacking a gene match: 13. The CDR1 and CDR2 encoded by the germline V gene (reference sequence) are WNHNN and SYGVQD. The sample comes from a study of T cell responses to AZD1222 COVID-19 vaccine (dated by TCRdb to about 2021). Regarding the research as a whole: A total of 233 trial participants underwent TCR sequencing, of whom nearly 210 had received two doses of AZD1222 and some 26 had received two doses of the MenACWY control vaccine. Enrollment into the trials was organized by age into subgroups of 18-55, 56-69 and 70-plus years, and those subgroups contained approximately 150, 30 and 60 TCR-sequenced participants, respectively.

The intended sense of this specimen's time point label: about 28 days (+/-7) after the second vaccine dose. Because spike-specific TCR depth and breadth did not differ between the two schedules, AZD1222 recipients who got a second dose at roughly 4 weeks were pooled with those who got a second dose at roughly 12 weeks. Samples from vaccinated people were obtained from the UK trials COV001 and COV002, which included a single-blind randomized controlled phase 2/3 trial of AZD1222 (ChAdOx1 nCoV-19) in healthy adults. For TCRbeta chain sequencing, PBMC samples were collected from trial participants at day 0 and at day 28 after the second dose. General findings and caveats noted by the study authors: After two AZD1222 doses, spike-specific TCR breadth and depth were significantly higher than at day 0 and than in MenACWY recipients. Participants were mostly white British and included more females than males, and it was suggested by the authors that clonal diversity may have been underestimated. Because no samples from the day 14 peak response were available, repertoires could be characterized only after the peak T cell response. Nearly half of unique spike-specific TCRs reportedly recognized epitopes outside regions mutated in the B.1.351 and B.1.1.7 variants. The vaccine-associated CD4 TCRs covered the entire spike protein, and the dominant responses fell in regions 160-218 and 743-854. Conclusions about previously exposed vaccinees are limited, since just a handful of AZD1222 recipients were seropositive for SARS-CoV-2 at baseline. The 56-69-year group was small, and its depth increase did not reach significance, likely because of low power.

This TCR derives from an adult who received the AZD1222 COVID-19 vaccine. The rearranged chain carries TRBV10-1 and TRBJ1-1; a stretch of 7 junction bases matches TRBD1. The sample here was peripheral blood, taken 28 days after the second AZD1222 dose. Read as DNA, the sequence is TGCGCCAGCAGCGAAACTGGGCAGGGGGAACCTTTCTTT. Its translation reads: CASSETGQGEPFF.